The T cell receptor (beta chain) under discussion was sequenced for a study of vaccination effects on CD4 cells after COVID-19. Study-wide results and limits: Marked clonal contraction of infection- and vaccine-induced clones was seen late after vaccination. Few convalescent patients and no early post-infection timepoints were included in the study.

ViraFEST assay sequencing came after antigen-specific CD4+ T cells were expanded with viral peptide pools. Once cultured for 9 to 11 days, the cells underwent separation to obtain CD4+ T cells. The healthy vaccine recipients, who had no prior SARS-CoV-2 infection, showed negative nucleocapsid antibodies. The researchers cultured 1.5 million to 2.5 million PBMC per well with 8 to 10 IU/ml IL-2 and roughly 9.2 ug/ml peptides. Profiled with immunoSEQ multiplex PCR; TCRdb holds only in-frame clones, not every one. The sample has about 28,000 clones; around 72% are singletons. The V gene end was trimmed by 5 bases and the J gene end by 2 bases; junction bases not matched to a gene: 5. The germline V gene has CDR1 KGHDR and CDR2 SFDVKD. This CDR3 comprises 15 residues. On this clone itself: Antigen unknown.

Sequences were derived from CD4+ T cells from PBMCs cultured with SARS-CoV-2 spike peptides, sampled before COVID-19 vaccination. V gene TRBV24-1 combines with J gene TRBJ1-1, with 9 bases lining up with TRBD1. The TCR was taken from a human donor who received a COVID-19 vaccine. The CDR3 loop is CATSGGQGRNTEAFF. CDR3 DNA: TGTGCCACCAGTGGTGGACAGGGGAGAAACACTGAAGCTTTCTTT.